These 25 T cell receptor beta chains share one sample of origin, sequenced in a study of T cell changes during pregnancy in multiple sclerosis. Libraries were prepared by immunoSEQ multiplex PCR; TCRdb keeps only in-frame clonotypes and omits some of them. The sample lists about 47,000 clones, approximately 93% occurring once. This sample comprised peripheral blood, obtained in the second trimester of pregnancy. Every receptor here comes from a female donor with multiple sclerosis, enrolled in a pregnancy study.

The CDR3 loop is CASSLRPLGQPYEQYF. CDR3 in DNA: TGTGCCAGCAGCTTAAGGCCCCTGGGACAACCCTACGAGCAGTACTTC. This chain uses TRBV7-2 with TRBJ2-7; D may be TRBD1 (6 bases). CDR1 is SGHTA and CDR2 is FQGNSA in the germline V gene. This CDR3 is 16 amino acids long. Trimming stripped 2 bases from V and 2 bases from J, with 16 bases between.

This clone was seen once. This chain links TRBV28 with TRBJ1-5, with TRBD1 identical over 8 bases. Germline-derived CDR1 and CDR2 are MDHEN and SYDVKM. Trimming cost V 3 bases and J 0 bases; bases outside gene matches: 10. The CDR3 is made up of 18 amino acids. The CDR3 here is CASSFFGTGVYSNQPQHF. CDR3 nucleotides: TGTGCCAGCAGTTTTTTCGGGACAGGCGTTTATAGCAATCAGCCCCAGCATTTT.

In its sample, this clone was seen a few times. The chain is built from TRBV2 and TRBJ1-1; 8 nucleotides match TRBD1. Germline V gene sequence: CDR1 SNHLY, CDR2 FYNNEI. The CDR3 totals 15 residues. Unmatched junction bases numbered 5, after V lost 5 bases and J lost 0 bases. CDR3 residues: CASSPDRVLNTEAFF. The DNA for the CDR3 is TGTGCCAGCAGTCCGGACAGGGTGTTGAACACTGAAGCTTTCTTT.

The CDR3: CASSLGGLESNQPQHF. The DNA of the CDR3 is TGTGCCAGCAGCTTGGGAGGCCTTGAGAGCAATCAGCCCCAGCATTTT. The chain carries TRBV5-6 and TRBJ1-5; unclear D gene. The CDR3 is 16 amino acids. V was cut by 0 bases and J by 1 base, with 11 bases left in between. Germline values: CDR1 SGHDT, CDR2 YYEEEE.

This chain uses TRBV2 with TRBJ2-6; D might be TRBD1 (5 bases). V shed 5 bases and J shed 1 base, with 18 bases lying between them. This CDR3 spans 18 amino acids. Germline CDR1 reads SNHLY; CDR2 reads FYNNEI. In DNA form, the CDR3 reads TGTGCCAGCAGTCCCTCGGGTCGCCAGGGATCTGGGGCCAACGTCCTGACTTTC. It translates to CASSPSGRQGSGANVLTF.

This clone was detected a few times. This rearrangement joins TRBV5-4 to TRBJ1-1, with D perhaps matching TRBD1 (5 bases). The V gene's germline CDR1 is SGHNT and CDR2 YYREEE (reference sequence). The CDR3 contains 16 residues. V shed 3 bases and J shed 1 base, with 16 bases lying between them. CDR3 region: CASSSKRGSQNTEAFF. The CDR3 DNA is TGTGCCAGCAGCTCAAAACGGGGGTCCCAGAACACTGAAGCTTTCTTT.

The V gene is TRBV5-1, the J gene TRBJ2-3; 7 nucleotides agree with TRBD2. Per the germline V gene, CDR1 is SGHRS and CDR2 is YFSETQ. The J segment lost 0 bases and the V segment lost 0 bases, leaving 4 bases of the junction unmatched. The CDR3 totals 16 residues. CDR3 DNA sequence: TGCGCCAGCAGCTTGGAGCTAGCGGCAAGCACAGATACGCAGTATTTT. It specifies CASSLELAASTDTQYF. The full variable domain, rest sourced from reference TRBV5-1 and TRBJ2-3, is KAGVTQTPRYLIKTRGQQVTLSCSPISGHRSVSWYQQTPGQGLQFLFEYFSETQRNKGNFPGRFSGRQFSNSRSEMNVSTLELGDSALYLCASSLELAASTDTQYFGPGTRLTVL.

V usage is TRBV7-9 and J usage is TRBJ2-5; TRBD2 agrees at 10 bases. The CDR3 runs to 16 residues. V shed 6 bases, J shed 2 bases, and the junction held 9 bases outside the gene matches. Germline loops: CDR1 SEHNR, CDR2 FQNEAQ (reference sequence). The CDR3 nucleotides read TGTGCCAGCAGGCCACCGGGACTAGCGCTACAAGAGACCCAGTACTTC. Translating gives CASRPPGLALQETQYF.

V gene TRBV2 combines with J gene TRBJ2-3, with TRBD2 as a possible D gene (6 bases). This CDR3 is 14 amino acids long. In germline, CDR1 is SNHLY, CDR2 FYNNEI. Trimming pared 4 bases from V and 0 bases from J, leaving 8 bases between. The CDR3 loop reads CASSAAGSTDTQYF. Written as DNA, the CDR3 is TGTGCCAGCAGTGCCGCGGGGAGCACAGATACGCAGTATTTT. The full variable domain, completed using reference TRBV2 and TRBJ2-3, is EPEVTQTPSHQVTQMGQEVILRCVPISNHLYFYWYRQILGQKVEFLVSFYNNEISEKSEIFDDQFSVERPDGSNFTLKIRSTKLEDSAMYFCASSAAGSTDTQYFGPGTRLTVL.

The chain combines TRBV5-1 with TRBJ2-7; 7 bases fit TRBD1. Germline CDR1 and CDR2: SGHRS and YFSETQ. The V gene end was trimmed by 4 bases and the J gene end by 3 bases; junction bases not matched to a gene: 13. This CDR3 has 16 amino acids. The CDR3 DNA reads TGCGCCAGCAGCCCATTCGACGGGACAGAAGACTACGAGCAGTACTTC. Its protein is CASSPFDGTEDYEQYF.

This CDR3 reads CASSFAGLAGTGELFF. The DNA of the CDR3 is TGTGCCAGCAGCTTTGCTGGACTAGCGGGCACCGGGGAGCTGTTTTTT. J is TRBJ2-2 and V is TRBV7-2, with TRBD2 matching over 11 bases. J gave up 4 bases and V 3 bases, and 4 bases lay outside the gene matches. The length of the CDR3 is 16 residues. Germline lookup yields CDR1 SGHTA and CDR2 FQGNSA.

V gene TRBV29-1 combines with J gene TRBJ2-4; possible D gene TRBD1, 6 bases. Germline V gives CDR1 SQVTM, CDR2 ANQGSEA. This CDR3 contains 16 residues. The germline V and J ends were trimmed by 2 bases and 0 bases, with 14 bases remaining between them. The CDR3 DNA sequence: TGCAGCGTTGAAAACCCGGGACAACAAGCCAAAAACATTCAGTACTTC. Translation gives CSVENPGQQAKNIQYF.

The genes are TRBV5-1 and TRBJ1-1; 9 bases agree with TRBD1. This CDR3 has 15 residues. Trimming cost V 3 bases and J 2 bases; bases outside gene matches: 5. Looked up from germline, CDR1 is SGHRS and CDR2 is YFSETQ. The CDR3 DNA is TGCGCCAGCAGCTCATGGACAGGGGCTAACACTGAAGCTTTCTTT. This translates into CASSSWTGANTEAFF.

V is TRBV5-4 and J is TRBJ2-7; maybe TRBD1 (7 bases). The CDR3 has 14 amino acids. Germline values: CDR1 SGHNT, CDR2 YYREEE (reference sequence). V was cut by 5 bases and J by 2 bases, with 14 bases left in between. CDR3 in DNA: TGTGCCAGCAGTTCAGGGGGGACTGCCTACGAGCAGTACTTC. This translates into CASSSGGTAYEQYF.

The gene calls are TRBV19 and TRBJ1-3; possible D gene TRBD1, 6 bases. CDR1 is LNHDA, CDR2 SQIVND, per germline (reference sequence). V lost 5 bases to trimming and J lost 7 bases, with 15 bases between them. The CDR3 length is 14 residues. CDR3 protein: CASSSFRGSNTIYF. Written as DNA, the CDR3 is TGTGCCAGTAGTTCGTTCAGGGGCTCGAACACCATATATTTT.

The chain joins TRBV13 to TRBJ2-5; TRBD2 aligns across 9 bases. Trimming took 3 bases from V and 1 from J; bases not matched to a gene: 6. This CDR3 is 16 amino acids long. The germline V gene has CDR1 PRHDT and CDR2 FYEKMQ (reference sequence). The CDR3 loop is CASSFVNSGGQETQYF. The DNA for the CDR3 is TGTGCCAGCAGCTTCGTTAATAGCGGGGGCCAAGAGACCCAGTACTTC.

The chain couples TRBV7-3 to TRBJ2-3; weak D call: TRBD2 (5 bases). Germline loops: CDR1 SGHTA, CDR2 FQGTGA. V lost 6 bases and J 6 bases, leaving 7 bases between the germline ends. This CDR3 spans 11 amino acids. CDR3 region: CASSRGDTQYF. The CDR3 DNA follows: TGTGCCAGCAGTCGAGGGGATACGCAGTATTTT.

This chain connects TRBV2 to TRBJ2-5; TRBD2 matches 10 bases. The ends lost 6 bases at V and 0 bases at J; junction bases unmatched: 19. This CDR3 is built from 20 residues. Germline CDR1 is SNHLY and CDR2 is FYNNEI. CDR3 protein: CASSLDTGASGSWHQETQYF. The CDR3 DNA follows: TGTGCCAGCAGCCTGGATACTGGGGCTAGCGGGAGTTGGCACCAAGAGACCCAGTACTTC. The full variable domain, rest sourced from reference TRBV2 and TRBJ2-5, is EPEVTQTPSHQVTQMGQEVILRCVPISNHLYFYWYRQILGQKVEFLVSFYNNEISEKSEIFDDQFSVERPDGSNFTLKIRSTKLEDSAMYFCASSLDTGASGSWHQETQYFGPGTRLLVL.

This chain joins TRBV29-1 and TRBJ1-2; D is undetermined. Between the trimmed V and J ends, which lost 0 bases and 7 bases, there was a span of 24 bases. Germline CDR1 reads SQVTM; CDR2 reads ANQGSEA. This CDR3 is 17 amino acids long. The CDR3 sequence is CSVEDGPPTAFYLGYTF. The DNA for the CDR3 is TGCAGCGTTGAAGATGGGCCCCCAACAGCCTTCTACCTTGGCTACACCTTC.

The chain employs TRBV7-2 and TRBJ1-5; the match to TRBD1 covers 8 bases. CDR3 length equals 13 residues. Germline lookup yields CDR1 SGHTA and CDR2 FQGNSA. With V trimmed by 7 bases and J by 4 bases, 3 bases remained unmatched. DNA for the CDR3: TGTGCCAGCACGAGGGACAGGAATCAGCCCCAGCATTTT. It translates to CASTRDRNQPQHF.

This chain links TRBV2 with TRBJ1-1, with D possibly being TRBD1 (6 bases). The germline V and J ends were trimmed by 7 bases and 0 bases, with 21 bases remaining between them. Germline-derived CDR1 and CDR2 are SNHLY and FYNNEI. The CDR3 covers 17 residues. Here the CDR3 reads CASTVSGTTRMNTEAFF. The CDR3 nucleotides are TGTGCCAGCACCGTTTCCGGGACAACCCGTATGAACACTGAAGCTTTCTTT.

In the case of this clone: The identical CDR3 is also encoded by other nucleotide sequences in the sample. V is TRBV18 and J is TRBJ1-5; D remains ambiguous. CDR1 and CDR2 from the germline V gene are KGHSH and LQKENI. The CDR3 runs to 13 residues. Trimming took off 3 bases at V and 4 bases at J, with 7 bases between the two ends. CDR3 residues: CASSPSGNQPQHF. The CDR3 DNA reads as TGTGCCAGCTCACCGTCGGGAAATCAGCCCCAGCATTTT.

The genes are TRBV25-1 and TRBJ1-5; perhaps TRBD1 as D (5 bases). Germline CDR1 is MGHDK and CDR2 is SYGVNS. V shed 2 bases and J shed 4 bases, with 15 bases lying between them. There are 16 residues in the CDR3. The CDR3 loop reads CASSERDEEGNQPQHF. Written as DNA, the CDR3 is TGTGCCAGCAGTGAAAGGGACGAGGAGGGGAATCAGCCCCAGCATTTT.

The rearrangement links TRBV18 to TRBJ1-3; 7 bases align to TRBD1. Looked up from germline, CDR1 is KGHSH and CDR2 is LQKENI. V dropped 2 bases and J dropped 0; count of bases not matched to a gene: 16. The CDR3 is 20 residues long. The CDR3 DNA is TGTGCCAGCTCACCATTTTCCTCCGGGACAGAAAAGCTCTCTGGAAACACCATATATTTT. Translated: CASSPFSSGTEKLSGNTIYF.

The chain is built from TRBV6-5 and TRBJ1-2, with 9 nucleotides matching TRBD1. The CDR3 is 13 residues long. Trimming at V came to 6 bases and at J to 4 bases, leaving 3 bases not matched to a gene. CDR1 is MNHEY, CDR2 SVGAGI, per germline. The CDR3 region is CASSRQGVYGYTF. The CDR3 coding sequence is TGTGCCAGCAGCAGACAGGGGGTCTATGGCTACACCTTC.